This record looks at one TCR beta chain sequence and its context. Its antigen remains unidentified. CDR1 and CDR2 (germline): SGHNT, YYREEE (reference sequence). CDR3 length: 14 residues. V was cut by 3 bases and J by 3 bases, with 13 bases left in between. Here immunoSEQ multiplex PCR was the method, and the copy in TCRdb shows in-frame clones only, minus some. The profile shows about 240,000 clones, approximately 86% of them singletons. These data come from a study of cytomegalovirus exposure and HLA in healthy donors. Study in general: The 120 validation repertoires used the same platform as the roughly 700 first-cohort repertoires (as reported by a later analysis).

Study results and caveats: Associated with cytomegalovirus, according to the listing, were about 160 TCR beta chains.

This clonotype was sampled from a woman younger than 45 in good health and CMV-seropositive. The rearrangement uses TRBV5-4 and TRBJ2-7; D unresolved. Sequencing used PBMCs. The CDR3 sequence: CASSSKRSNYEQYF. For the CDR3, the DNA is TGTGCCAGCAGCTCCAAAAGGAGCAACTACGAGCAGTACTTC.